This entry lists 17 T cell receptor beta chains sequenced from one sample in a study of blood T cell repertoires in COVID-19. The table came from immunoSEQ multiplex PCR; TCRdb's copy has only in-frame clones and leaves some out. The sample has around 300,000 clones; about 89% are singletons. The sample consisted of PBMCs or T cells enriched from blood (not recorded which). The receptor set was obtained from a woman between 25 and 40 years old who had recovered from COVID-19.

V usage is TRBV6-5 and J usage is TRBJ1-1; 7 nucleotides line up with TRBD1. The CDR3 runs 14 residues. J lost 8 bases, V lost 7 bases, and 13 bases had no gene match. Germline lookup yields CDR1 MNHEY and CDR2 SVGAGI. The CDR3 protein is CASTTRTGRGEAFF. For the CDR3, the DNA is TGTGCCAGCACCACCAGGACAGGCCGAGGGGAAGCTTTCTTT.

This chain joins TRBV6-5 and TRBJ2-5; 10 bases map to TRBD1. Trimming took 6 bases from V and 6 from J; bases not matched to a gene: 7. Germline CDR1 is MNHEY and CDR2 is SVGAGI. This CDR3 is built from 14 residues. The CDR3 is CASRTGGARKTQYF. The CDR3 DNA reads as TGTGCCAGCAGGACAGGGGGCGCGAGAAAGACCCAGTACTTC.

This chain uses TRBV5-4 with TRBJ1-1; 7 bases are shared with TRBD1. CDR1 is SGHNT and CDR2 is YYREEE in the germline V gene (reference sequence). The junction had 4 bases not matched to a gene; V was cut back by 1 base and J by 4 bases. The CDR3 is made up of 14 amino acids. CDR3 in DNA: TGTGCCAGCAGCTTGCGACAGGGTGGCACTGAAGCTTTCTTT. This sequence encodes CASSLRQGGTEAFF.

The V gene is TRBV9, the J gene TRBJ1-6, with 7 bases aligning to TRBD1. V lost 3 bases to trimming and J lost 8 bases; unmatched junction nucleotides: 8. Germline V CDR1 and CDR2: SGDLS, YYNGEE. The CDR3 totals 15 residues. CDR3 protein: CASSAEGGSYSPLHF. In nucleotides, the CDR3 is TGTGCCAGCAGCGCCGAAGGGGGCAGTTATTCACCCCTCCACTTT.

The J gene is TRBJ2-5, the V gene TRBV5-1, with 10 bases matching TRBD1. V lost 1 base and J lost 3; bases outside the gene matches: 6. Germline V CDR1 and CDR2: SGHRS, YFSETQ. The CDR3 sequence is 16 residues long. DNA of the CDR3: TGCGCCAGCAGCTTGACAGGACAGGGGGGCGAAGAGACCCAGTACTTC. Its translation is CASSLTGQGGEETQYF.

The V gene is TRBV5-1, the J gene TRBJ1-1; 9 nucleotides agree with TRBD1. The V and J ends lost 6 bases and 2 bases, in that order; junction bases with no gene match: 14. CDR1 and CDR2 (germline): SGHRS, YFSETQ. This CDR3 is 17 amino acids long. Written as DNA, the CDR3 is TGCGCCAGCACATCCGGACAGGGGATCTGGGGTAACACTGAAGCTTTCTTT. Amino acids: CASTSGQGIWGNTEAFF.

The rearrangement uses TRBV19 and TRBJ1-1; 9 bases are a match to TRBD1. The J segment lost 4 bases and the V segment lost 6 bases, leaving 12 bases of the junction unmatched. Germline values: CDR1 LNHDA, CDR2 SQIVND (reference sequence). The CDR3 has 16 residues. CDR3 bases: TGTGCCAGTAGCCAATGGGACAGGGCGAGGGGCACTGAAGCTTTCTTT. Translating gives CASSQWDRARGTEAFF.

The V gene is TRBV28, the J gene TRBJ1-2; perhaps TRBD1 as D (5 bases). The CDR3 has 15 residues. V shed 2 bases and J shed 8 bases, with 18 bases lying between them. Germline CDR1 and CDR2: MDHEN and SYDVKM. The CDR3 sequence: CASSLLGQGRKGYTF. The CDR3, as DNA: TGTGCCAGCAGTTTACTGGGTCAGGGAAGGAAGGGCTACACCTTC.

V usage is TRBV19 and J usage is TRBJ1-1; D is perhaps TRBD1 (6 bases). Germline CDR1 is LNHDA and CDR2 is SQIVND (reference sequence). Deletions cut 0 bases from V and 4 bases from J, with 15 bases between. The CDR3 loop spans 16 amino acids. CDR3: CASSIDFGEGVTEAFF. The CDR3 DNA follows: TGTGCCAGTAGTATAGATTTTGGGGAGGGGGTCACTGAAGCTTTCTTT.

This clone was seen just once. J is TRBJ1-2 and V is TRBV24-1, with TRBD1 matching over 7 bases. Germline V gene sequence: CDR1 KGHDR, CDR2 SFDVKD. CDR3 length equals 14 residues. V lost 4 bases and J lost 9; bases outside the gene matches: 10. CDR3: CATSDSQRGRSYTF. The DNA for the CDR3 is TGTGCCACCAGTGACTCCCAAAGGGGGCGAAGCTACACCTTC.

This clone appeared a few times. The V and J genes are TRBV2 and TRBJ1-2, with D tentatively TRBD1 (5 bases). The V end lost 7 bases, the J end lost 8 bases, and 11 bases lay between the germline ends. Germline V gene data show CDR1 as SNHLY and CDR2 as FYNNEI. The CDR3 is made up of 11 amino acids. The CDR3 is CASTRTNGYTF. The CDR3 DNA reads TGTGCCAGCACGCGGACAAACGGCTACACCTTC.

V and J are TRBV10-3 and TRBJ1-1; D is unresolved. Trimming removed 3 bases from V and 1 base from J, with 12 bases in between. Germline CDR1 is ENHRY and CDR2 is SYGVKD. This CDR3 region has 15 residues. CDR3 amino acids: CAISEGGLENTEAFF. The CDR3 coding sequence is TGTGCCATCAGTGAAGGAGGCTTGGAGAACACTGAAGCTTTCTTT.

J is TRBJ1-1 and V is TRBV21-1; TRBD1 is the table's D call, not checked against the DNA. TRBV21-1 is designated a pseudogene. The CDR3 contains 13 residues. The CDR3 region has the DNA TGTGCCAGCAGCCCCAGGACAGGGTGTGAGGCTTTCTTT. Protein sequence: CASSPRTGCEAFF.

The chain uses TRBV10-1 and TRBJ2-3; D gene uncertain. V lost 7 bases to trimming and J lost 2 bases, with 19 bases between them. Germline lookup yields CDR1 WNHNN and CDR2 SYGVQD (reference sequence). This CDR3 has 16 residues. The DNA of the CDR3 is TGCGCCAGCAAAAAGGTCGAGGCTAGACCCACAGATACGCAGTATTTT. Protein: CASKKVEARPTDTQYF.

The chain joins TRBV7-2 to TRBJ2-1; TRBD2 is a possible D gene (6 bases). V lost 0 bases to trimming and J lost 10 bases, with 13 bases between them. Germline V lookup: CDR1 SGHTA, CDR2 FQGNSA. This CDR3 spans 14 amino acids. CDR3 DNA: TGTGCCAGCAGCTTAGCGAAGACTAGTGGGGAGCAGTTCTTC. Translation gives CASSLAKTSGEQFF.

This chain joins TRBV3-1 (or the pseudogene TRBV3-2) and TRBJ2-5, with 13 bases identical to TRBD2. The V segment lost 7 bases and the J segment 1 base; nucleotides outside the gene matches: 3. The CDR3 totals 15 residues. CDR1 and CDR2 (germline): LGHDT, YNNKEL (reference sequence). DNA of the CDR3: TGTGCCAGCACCCGACTAGCGGGGGGCCAAGAGACCCAGTACTTC. This sequence encodes CASTRLAGGQETQYF.

About this clone itself: Other DNA sequences within the sample encode an identical CDR3. CDR3 bases: TGTGCCAGCAGTTTCCTGGGACTAGCGGGCTACGAGCAGTACTTC. Its protein product is CASSFLGLAGYEQYF. V gene TRBV27 combines with J gene TRBJ2-7; 12 bases match TRBD2. The CDR3 has 15 amino acids. The germline CDR1 and CDR2 sequences are MNHEY and SMNVEV (reference sequence). V was clipped by 3 bases and J by 3 bases; unmatched bases: 3.